The text below deals with one T cell receptor beta chain. The same CDR3 can be traced to other DNA sequences in this sample. As originally analysed: Researchers report that nucleated cell counts were estimated from reference gene primer amplification. Sequencing was performed with immunoSEQ multiplex PCR; in TCRdb, only in-frame clones are kept and a portion is missing. V and J calls plus clone size are reproduced from that table; the DNA served to infer D and trimming. Of a few hundred thousand clones detected, around 87% appear once; the ten largest clones hold about a tenth. The sample belongs to a study of blood T cell repertoires in COVID-19. Participants' own reports of clinical history determined their cohort assignment. V shed 3 bases and J 11 bases; nucleotides not matched to a gene: 2. This CDR3 is built from 13 residues. Germline CDR1 MNHEY, CDR2 SMNVEV (reference sequence).

The sequence derives from a woman between 45 and 65 years old who had recovered from COVID-19. Sequenced: PBMCs or T cells enriched from blood (not recorded which). The chain employs TRBV27 and TRBJ1-6; 9 bases align to TRBD1. Here the CDR3 reads CASSLGQGPPLHF. CDR3 coding DNA: TGTGCCAGCAGTTTGGGACAGGGTCCACCCCTCCACTTT.